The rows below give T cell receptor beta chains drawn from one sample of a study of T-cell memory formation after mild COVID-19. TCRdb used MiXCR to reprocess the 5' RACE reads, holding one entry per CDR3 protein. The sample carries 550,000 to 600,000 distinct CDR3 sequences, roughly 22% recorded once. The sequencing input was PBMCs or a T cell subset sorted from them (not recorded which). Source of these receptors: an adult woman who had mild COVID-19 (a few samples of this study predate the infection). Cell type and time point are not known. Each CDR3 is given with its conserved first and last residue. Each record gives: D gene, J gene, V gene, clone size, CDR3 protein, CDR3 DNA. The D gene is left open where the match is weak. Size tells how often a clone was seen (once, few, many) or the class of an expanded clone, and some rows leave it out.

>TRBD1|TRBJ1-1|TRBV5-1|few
CASSFGQGVSEAFF
TGCGCCAGCAGCTTTGGACAGGGGGTATCTGAAGCTTTCTTT
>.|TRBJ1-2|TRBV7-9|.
CASSLDRDRGDYGYTF
TGTGCCAGCAGCTTAGACAGGGATCGGGGCGATTATGGCTACACCTTC
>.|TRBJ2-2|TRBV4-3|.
CASSHEVTGELFF
TGCGCCAGCAGCCACGAGGTTACCGGGGAGCTGTTTTTT
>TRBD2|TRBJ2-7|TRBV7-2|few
CASSRGLAMYEQYF
TGTGCCAGCTCACGGGGACTAGCGATGTACGAGCAGTACTTC
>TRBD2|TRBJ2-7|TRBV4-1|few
CASSPGLGLAGYEQYF
TGCGCCAGCAGCCCCGGCTTGGGACTAGCGGGCTACGAGCAGTACTTC
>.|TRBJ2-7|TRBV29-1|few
CSVEGLSKSSYEQYF
TGCAGCGTTGAAGGACTCTCGAAAAGCTCCTACGAGCAGTACTTC
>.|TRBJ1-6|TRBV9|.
CASSVIPWDSPLHF
TGTGCCAGCAGCGTAATCCCTTGGGATTCACCCCTCCACTTT
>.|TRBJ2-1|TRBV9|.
CASSPRSGLGNEQFF
TGTGCCAGCAGCCCCCGGTCAGGCCTGGGCAATGAGCAGTTCTTC
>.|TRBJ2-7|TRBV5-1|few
CASSLNYDYEQYF
TGCGCCAGCAGCTTAAACTACGACTACGAGCAGTACTTC
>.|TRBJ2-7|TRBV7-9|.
CASSLGGEGEQYF
TGTGCCAGCAGCTTAGGGGGTGAAGGCGAGCAGTACTTC
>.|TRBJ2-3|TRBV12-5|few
CASALEDGWADTQYF
TGTGCTAGTGCCCTGGAGGATGGGTGGGCAGATACGCAGTATTTT
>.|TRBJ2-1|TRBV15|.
CATSRAGTNEQFF
TGTGCCACCAGCAGAGCAGGGACCAATGAGCAGTTCTTC
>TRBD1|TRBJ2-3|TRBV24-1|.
CATSGRDRGIDTQYF
TGTGCCACCAGTGGCCGGGACAGGGGTATCGATACGCAGTATTTT
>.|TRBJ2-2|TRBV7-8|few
CASSLGGAHLGELFF
TGTGCCAGCAGCTTGGGGGGGGCCCACCTCGGGGAGCTGTTTTTT
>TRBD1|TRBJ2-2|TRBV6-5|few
CASSLLGTVAGELFF
TGTGCCAGCAGTCTCCTAGGGACAGTGGCCGGGGAGCTGTTTTTT
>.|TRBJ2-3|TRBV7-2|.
CASSSPVTDTQYF
TGTGCCAGCAGCTCCCCGGTGACAGATACGCAGTATTTT
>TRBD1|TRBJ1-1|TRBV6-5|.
CASRTDRGLTEAFF
TGTGCCAGCAGGACGGACAGGGGGTTAACTGAAGCTTTCTTT
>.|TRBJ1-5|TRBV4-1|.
CASSPGPNSNQPQHF
TGCGCCAGCAGCCCCGGACCGAATAGCAATCAGCCCCAGCATTTT
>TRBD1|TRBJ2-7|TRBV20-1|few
CSARASATRTGGRYEQYF
TGCAGTGCTAGAGCTTCGGCGACGAGGACAGGGGGCCGTTACGAGCAGTACTTC
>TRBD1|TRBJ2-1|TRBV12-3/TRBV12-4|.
CASRTGTQGANEQFF
TGTGCCAGCAGGACCGGGACCCAGGGGGCCAATGAGCAGTTCTTC
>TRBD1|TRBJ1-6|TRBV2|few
CASSKQGLGSYNSPLHF
TGTGCCAGCAGCAAACAGGGGCTGGGCTCCTATAATTCACCCCTCCACTTT
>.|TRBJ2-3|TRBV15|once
CATSREGSERGDTQYF
TGTGCCACCAGCAGAGAAGGGTCGGAAAGAGGAGATACGCAGTATTTT
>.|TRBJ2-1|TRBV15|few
CATSSQSVLGGEQFF
TGTGCCACCAGCTCACAAAGCGTGTTGGGCGGCGAGCAGTTCTTC
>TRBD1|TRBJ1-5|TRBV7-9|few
CASSLEGQVQPQHF
TGTGCCAGCAGCTTAGAGGGACAGGTACAGCCCCAGCATTTT
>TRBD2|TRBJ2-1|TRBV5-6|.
CASSEREGYNEQFF
TGTGCCAGCAGTGAGCGGGAGGGGTACAATGAGCAGTTCTTC
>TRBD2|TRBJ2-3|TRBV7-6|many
CASGLRGADTQYF
TGTGCCAGCGGCCTACGGGGGGCAGATACGCAGTATTTT
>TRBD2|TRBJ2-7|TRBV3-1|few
CASSPPWSGSLNNEQYF
TGTGCCAGCAGCCCTCCATGGAGCGGGAGTCTCAATAACGAGCAGTACTTC
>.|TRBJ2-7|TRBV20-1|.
CSARPAGFSYEQYF
TGCAGTGCCCGACCGGCGGGGTTCTCCTACGAGCAGTACTTC
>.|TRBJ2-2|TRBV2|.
CASRTGVNTGELFF
TGTGCCAGCAGAACCGGGGTCAACACCGGGGAGCTGTTTTTT
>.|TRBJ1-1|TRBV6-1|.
CASSKTGNTEAFF
TGTGCCAGCAGTAAGACAGGGAACACTGAAGCTTTCTTT
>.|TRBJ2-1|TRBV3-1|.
CASSQINEQFF
TGTGCCAGCAGCCAGATCAATGAGCAGTTCTTC
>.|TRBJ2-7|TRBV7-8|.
CASSLLPRAYEQYF
TGTGCCAGCAGCCTCCTCCCGCGTGCCTACGAGCAGTACTTC
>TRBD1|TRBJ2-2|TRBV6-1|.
CASRSGTGANTGELFF
TGTGCCAGCAGGTCCGGGACAGGGGCGAACACCGGGGAGCTGTTTTTT
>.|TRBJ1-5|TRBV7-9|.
CASSSRTGNQPQHF
TGTGCCAGCAGCTCCCGGACGGGAAATCAGCCCCAGCATTTT
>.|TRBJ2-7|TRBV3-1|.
CASSQDWQAAKQYF
TGTGCCAGCAGCCAAGATTGGCAGGCAGCCAAGCAGTACTTC
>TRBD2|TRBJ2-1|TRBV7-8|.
CASSSRRLADMSYNEQFF
TGTGCCAGCAGCTCCCGTCGTCTAGCGGACATGTCCTACAATGAGCAGTTCTTC
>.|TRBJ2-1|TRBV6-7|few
CASSYSSIPTGEVQFF
TGTGCCAGCAGTTACTCGAGTATCCCTACTGGAGAGGTGCAGTTCTTC
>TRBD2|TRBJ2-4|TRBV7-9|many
CASSFGLAGTADIQYF
TGTGCCAGCAGCTTCGGACTAGCGGGGACTGCAGACATTCAGTACTTC
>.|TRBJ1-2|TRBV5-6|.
CASSLASGYGYTF
TGTGCCAGCAGCTTAGCTTCGGGGTATGGCTACACCTTC
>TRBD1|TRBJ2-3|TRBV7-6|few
CASSLIPHRDRGRTDTQYF
TGTGCCAGCAGCCTAATCCCACACCGGGACAGGGGGCGAACAGATACGCAGTATTTT
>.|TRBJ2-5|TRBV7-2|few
CASSQRAVETQYF
TGTGCCAGCAGCCAAAGGGCCGTGGAGACCCAGTACTTC
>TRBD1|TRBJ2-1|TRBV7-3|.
CASRPGQGTYNEQFF
TGTGCCAGCAGGCCCGGACAGGGGACCTACAATGAGCAGTTCTTC
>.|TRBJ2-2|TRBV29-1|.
CSVERGGNTGELFF
TGCAGCGTTGAACGCGGAGGGAACACCGGGGAGCTGTTTTTT
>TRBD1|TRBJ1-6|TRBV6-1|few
CATYSGTGSSPLHF
TGTGCCACTTACTCCGGGACAGGGAGTTCACCCCTCCACTTT
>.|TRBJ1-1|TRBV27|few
CASRPFQRNTEAFF
TGTGCCAGCAGGCCGTTTCAGAGGAACACTGAAGCTTTCTTT
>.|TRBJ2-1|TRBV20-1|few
CSARKGLSGNEQFF
TGCAGTGCTAGAAAGGGGCTTTCCGGCAATGAGCAGTTCTTC